This T cell receptor (beta chain) is drawn from a study of cytomegalovirus exposure and HLA in healthy donors. Libraries were prepared by immunoSEQ multiplex PCR; TCRdb keeps only in-frame clonotypes and omits some of them. The sample lists about 110,000 clones, 85% to 90% occurring once. V trimming: 3 bases; J trimming: 9 bases; junction bases outside the gene matches: 6. The CDR3 covers 13 residues. Germline CDR1 is SGHRS and CDR2 is YFSETQ. The chain has TRBV5-1 and TRBJ1-2, with TRBD1 matching over 9 bases. This TCR was sampled from a young woman in good health and CMV-seronegative. Sequencing was performed on PBMCs. The CDR3 nucleotides are TGCGCCAGCAGCTCGCCGGGACAGGGCAGCTACACCTTC. The encoded protein is CASSSPGQGSYTF. Combining the CDR3 with reference TRBV5-1 and TRBJ1-2 gives the whole variable domain KAGVTQTPRYLIKTRGQQVTLSCSPISGHRSVSWYQQTPGQGLQFLFEYFSETQRNKGNFPGRFSGRQFSNSRSEMNVSTLELGDSALYLCASSSPGQGSYTFGSGTRLTVV.